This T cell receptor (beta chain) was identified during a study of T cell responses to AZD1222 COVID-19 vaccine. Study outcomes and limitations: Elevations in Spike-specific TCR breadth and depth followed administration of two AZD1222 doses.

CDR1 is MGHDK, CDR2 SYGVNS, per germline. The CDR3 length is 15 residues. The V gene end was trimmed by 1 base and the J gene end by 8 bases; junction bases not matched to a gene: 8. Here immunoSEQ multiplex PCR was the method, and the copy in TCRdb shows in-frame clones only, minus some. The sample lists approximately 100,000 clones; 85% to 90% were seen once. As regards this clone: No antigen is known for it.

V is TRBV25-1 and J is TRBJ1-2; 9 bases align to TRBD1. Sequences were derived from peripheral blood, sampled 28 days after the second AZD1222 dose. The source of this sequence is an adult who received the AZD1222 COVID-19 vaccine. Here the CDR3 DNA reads TGTGCCAGCAGTGAATTACGTGGACAGGGGACGGGCTACACCTTC. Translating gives CASSELRGQGTGYTF.